This T cell receptor beta chain was sequenced for a study of PD-1 blockade in classical Hodgkin lymphoma. Study-wide background: Intravenous delivery of nivolumab at 3 mg/kg to patients occurred every 2 weeks.

Documented time point: cycle 4 day 1 (C4D1), after 6 weeks of nivolumab. Autologous stem cell transplantation was followed by relapse in every patient, and brentuximab vedotin exposure varied. The authors purified CD4+ T cells from thawed PBMCs by magnetic negative selection. Complete response, partial response or progressive disease was recorded as best response. Sequenced by immunoSEQ multiplex PCR; TCRdb stores in-frame clones only, minus some. In the table there are about 25,000 clones, around 85% of which are singletons. CDR3 length: 11 amino acids. V lost 0 bases, J lost 3 bases, and 0 bases lay in between. Germline V gene sequence: CDR1 SGHTS, CDR2 YDEGEE. About this clone: What it binds is unknown.

Overall study results and limits: Complete responders started with a diversity level that resembled newly diagnosed patients at baseline. According to reports, newly diagnosed patients had lower baseline TCR diversity than healthy donors, and relapsed/refractory patients had lower baseline TCR diversity still.

The sequence was collected from a human donor with classical Hodgkin lymphoma. This chain connects TRBV5-8 to TRBJ2-5; D unclear. The specimen comprised CD4+ T cells from blood, sampled before the fourth cycle of nivolumab. CDR3 region: CASSLEETQYF. CDR3 sequence (DNA): TGTGCCAGCAGCTTGGAAGAGACCCAGTACTTC.